A selection of T cell receptor beta chains follows, all from one sample in a study of T cells in Graves' hyperthyroidism and ophthalmopathy. TCRdb called the multiplex PCR reads again in MiXCR, with one record for every CDR3 protein. Here the sample spans some 500,000 distinct CDR3 sequences, approximately 14% being singletons. The specimen sequenced was blood. The receptors shown here come from a woman aged 18 to 35 with Graves' hyperthyroidism. Both conserved end residues are part of each CDR3. A D gene is named only where the DNA matches it firmly. Rows may omit the clone size; those that give it use once, few, many or a size class.

j_gene	v_gene	abundance	d_gene	CDR3nt	CDR3aa
TRBJ2-5	TRBV5-1	few	TRBD1	TGCTCCACCGTTAGGGGGCGGTTCGCGAAGACCCAGTACTTC	CSTVRGRFAKTQYF
TRBJ2-3	TRBV6-6	many	.	TGTGCCAGCAGTTACCGGACCTCGAGTGGCACAGATACGCAGTATTTT	CASSYRTSSGTDTQYF
TRBJ1-1	TRBV20-1	few	TRBD1	TGCAGTGCTAGGTCGAGACAGGGGTACACTGAAGCTTTCTTT	CSARSRQGYTEAFF
TRBJ2-1	TRBV11-2	many	.	TGTGCCAGCAGCCCCTACTTCCCCCCTAGCGATGAGCAGTTCTTC	CASSPYFPPSDEQFF
TRBJ2-5	TRBV5-1	few	.	TGCGCCAGCAGCTTCGGGGGGCCGGACCAGTACTTC	CASSFGGPDQYF
TRBJ1-1	TRBV5-1	many	.	TGCGCCAGCAGCTTTTATCAGGGATTGGTGAGTGGCACTGAAGCTTTCTTT	CASSFYQGLVSGTEAFF
TRBJ1-3	TRBV27	many	TRBD1	TGTGCCAGCAGTTTAATCGGGACAGGGGCGGGAGGAAACACCATATATTTT	CASSLIGTGAGGNTIYF
TRBJ2-3	TRBV2	many	TRBD1	TGTGCCACCAGGGACAGGTTTACAGATACGCAGTATTTT	CATRDRFTDTQYF
TRBJ1-3	TRBV5-1	few	TRBD1	TGCGCCAGCAGCATCGACAGGGGTGCTGGAAACACCATATATTTT	CASSIDRGAGNTIYF
TRBJ1-2	TRBV6-1	many	.	TGTGCCAGCAGTTCCGAGGAGGGCTATGGCTACACCTTC	CASSSEEGYGYTF
TRBJ2-2	TRBV6-1	many	TRBD1	TGTGCCAGCAGTTTCACAGGGGGGAACACCGGGGAGCTGTTTTTT	CASSFTGGNTGELFF
TRBJ2-7	TRBV29-1	many	TRBD2	TGCAGCGTTGAACTGGGGGGGGTCTACGAGCAGTACTTC	CSVELGGVYEQYF
TRBJ1-1	TRBV12-3/TRBV12-4	many	TRBD1	TGTGCCAGCAGGAAACAGGGGGCCGTCACTGAAGCTTTCTTT	CASRKQGAVTEAFF
TRBJ1-1	TRBV15	few	.	TGTGCCACCAGCAGAGATCGACAGCACACTGAAGCTTTCTTT	CATSRDRQHTEAFF
TRBJ1-2	TRBV6-4	.	.	TGTGCCAGCAGAACCTCGACTGGCTATGGCTACACCTTC	CASRTSTGYGYTF
TRBJ1-2	TRBV4-1	few	.	TGCGCCAGCTCCCAATGGAGGGGCAACTATGGCTACACCTTC	CASSQWRGNYGYTF
TRBJ1-5	TRBV6-1	.	.	TGTGCCAGCAGTGAGGGCCGGACATTCAATCAGCCCCAGCATTTT	CASSEGRTFNQPQHF
TRBJ2-7	TRBV11-3	many	TRBD2	TGTGCCAGCAGCTTAGTGACTAGCGGGTCAATCGAGCAGTACTTC	CASSLVTSGSIEQYF
TRBJ2-7	TRBV7-8	many	.	TGTGCCAGCAGCCCTGCTGGGGGAAACGAGCAGTACTTC	CASSPAGGNEQYF
TRBJ2-3	TRBV19	few	.	TGTGCCAGTAGTCTCCAGGGGGGAAGGACAGATACGCAGTATTTT	CASSLQGGRTDTQYF
TRBJ2-1	TRBV12-3/TRBV12-4	.	TRBD1	TGTGCCAGCAGTCTTGGCGGACAGGGGGTCAATGAGCAGTTCTTC	CASSLGGQGVNEQFF
TRBJ2-1	TRBV12-3/TRBV12-4	many	.	TGTGCCGTTTCTAGTAGGAATGAGCAGTTCTTC	CAVSSRNEQFF
TRBJ2-7	TRBV29-1	many	TRBD1	TGCAGCGTTTCTCCGGGACAGGTTTCCTACGAGCAGTACTTC	CSVSPGQVSYEQYF
TRBJ2-3	TRBV5-1	.	TRBD2	TGCGCCAGCAGCTTCCGACTAGCGGGAGGTGCAGATACGCAGTATTTT	CASSFRLAGGADTQYF
TRBJ2-1	TRBV20-1	.	TRBD2	TGCAGTGCTGGGGGGGGGAATAGATACAATGAGCAGTTCTTC	CSAGGGNRYNEQFF
TRBJ2-3	TRBV27	many	.	TGTGCCAGCAGTCTGACCGTGCGTGGGGGCACAGATACGCAGTATTTT	CASSLTVRGGTDTQYF
TRBJ1-6	TRBV6-1	many	.	TGTGCCAGCAGTTTGGATCTTAGGAGCTCCTATAATTCACCCCTCCACTTT	CASSLDLRSSYNSPLHF
TRBJ2-3	TRBV6-1	.	.	TGTGCCAGCAGTTATTCTGGAGCTAGCACAGATACGCAGTATTTT	CASSYSGASTDTQYF
TRBJ2-3	TRBV29-1	few	TRBD1	TGCAGCGCCAAGACAGGGCTCAGCACAGATACGCAGTATTTT	CSAKTGLSTDTQYF
TRBJ2-7	TRBV6-2/TRBV6-3	.	.	TGTGCCAGCAGAAGGATACGAGACCAGAGAATCTACGAGCAGTACTTC	CASRRIRDQRIYEQYF
TRBJ1-5	TRBV3-1	.	TRBD1	TGTGCCAGCAGCCAAGATCCAGGGGGAGGTCAGCCCCAGCATTTT	CASSQDPGGGQPQHF
TRBJ1-2	TRBV11-2	many	.	TGTGCCAGCAGCTATAGGAACGGGGAGAGCGGCTACACCTTC	CASSYRNGESGYTF
TRBJ2-1	TRBV6-1	many	.	TGTGCCAGCAGTTACCCCGGGACTCCTTCGGATGAGCAGTTCTTC	CASSYPGTPSDEQFF
TRBJ2-1	TRBV2	many	TRBD1	TGTGCCAGCAGAGGACAGGGACTCTCCTACAATGAGCAGTTCTTC	CASRGQGLSYNEQFF
TRBJ1-1	TRBV7-9	many	.	TGTGCCAGCAGCCGGGGCCCGAACACTGAAGCTTTCTTT	CASSRGPNTEAFF
TRBJ2-7	TRBV2	.	TRBD1	TGTGCCAGCAGTGAAGGCGGACAGGGGGCGTACGAGCAGTACTTC	CASSEGGQGAYEQYF
TRBJ2-1	TRBV7-2	.	.	TGTGCCAGACGGGGGATAGCGGCTAATGAGCAGTTCTTC	CARRGIAANEQFF
TRBJ2-2	TRBV6-2/TRBV6-3	few	TRBD2	TGTGCCAGCATCGATAGCGGGAGGATGGCCGGGGAGCTGTTTTTT	CASIDSGRMAGELFF
TRBJ1-4	TRBV19	many	.	TGTGCCAGTATCTCCCGTGGATGGGTGGAGGAAAAACTGTTTTTT	CASISRGWVEEKLFF